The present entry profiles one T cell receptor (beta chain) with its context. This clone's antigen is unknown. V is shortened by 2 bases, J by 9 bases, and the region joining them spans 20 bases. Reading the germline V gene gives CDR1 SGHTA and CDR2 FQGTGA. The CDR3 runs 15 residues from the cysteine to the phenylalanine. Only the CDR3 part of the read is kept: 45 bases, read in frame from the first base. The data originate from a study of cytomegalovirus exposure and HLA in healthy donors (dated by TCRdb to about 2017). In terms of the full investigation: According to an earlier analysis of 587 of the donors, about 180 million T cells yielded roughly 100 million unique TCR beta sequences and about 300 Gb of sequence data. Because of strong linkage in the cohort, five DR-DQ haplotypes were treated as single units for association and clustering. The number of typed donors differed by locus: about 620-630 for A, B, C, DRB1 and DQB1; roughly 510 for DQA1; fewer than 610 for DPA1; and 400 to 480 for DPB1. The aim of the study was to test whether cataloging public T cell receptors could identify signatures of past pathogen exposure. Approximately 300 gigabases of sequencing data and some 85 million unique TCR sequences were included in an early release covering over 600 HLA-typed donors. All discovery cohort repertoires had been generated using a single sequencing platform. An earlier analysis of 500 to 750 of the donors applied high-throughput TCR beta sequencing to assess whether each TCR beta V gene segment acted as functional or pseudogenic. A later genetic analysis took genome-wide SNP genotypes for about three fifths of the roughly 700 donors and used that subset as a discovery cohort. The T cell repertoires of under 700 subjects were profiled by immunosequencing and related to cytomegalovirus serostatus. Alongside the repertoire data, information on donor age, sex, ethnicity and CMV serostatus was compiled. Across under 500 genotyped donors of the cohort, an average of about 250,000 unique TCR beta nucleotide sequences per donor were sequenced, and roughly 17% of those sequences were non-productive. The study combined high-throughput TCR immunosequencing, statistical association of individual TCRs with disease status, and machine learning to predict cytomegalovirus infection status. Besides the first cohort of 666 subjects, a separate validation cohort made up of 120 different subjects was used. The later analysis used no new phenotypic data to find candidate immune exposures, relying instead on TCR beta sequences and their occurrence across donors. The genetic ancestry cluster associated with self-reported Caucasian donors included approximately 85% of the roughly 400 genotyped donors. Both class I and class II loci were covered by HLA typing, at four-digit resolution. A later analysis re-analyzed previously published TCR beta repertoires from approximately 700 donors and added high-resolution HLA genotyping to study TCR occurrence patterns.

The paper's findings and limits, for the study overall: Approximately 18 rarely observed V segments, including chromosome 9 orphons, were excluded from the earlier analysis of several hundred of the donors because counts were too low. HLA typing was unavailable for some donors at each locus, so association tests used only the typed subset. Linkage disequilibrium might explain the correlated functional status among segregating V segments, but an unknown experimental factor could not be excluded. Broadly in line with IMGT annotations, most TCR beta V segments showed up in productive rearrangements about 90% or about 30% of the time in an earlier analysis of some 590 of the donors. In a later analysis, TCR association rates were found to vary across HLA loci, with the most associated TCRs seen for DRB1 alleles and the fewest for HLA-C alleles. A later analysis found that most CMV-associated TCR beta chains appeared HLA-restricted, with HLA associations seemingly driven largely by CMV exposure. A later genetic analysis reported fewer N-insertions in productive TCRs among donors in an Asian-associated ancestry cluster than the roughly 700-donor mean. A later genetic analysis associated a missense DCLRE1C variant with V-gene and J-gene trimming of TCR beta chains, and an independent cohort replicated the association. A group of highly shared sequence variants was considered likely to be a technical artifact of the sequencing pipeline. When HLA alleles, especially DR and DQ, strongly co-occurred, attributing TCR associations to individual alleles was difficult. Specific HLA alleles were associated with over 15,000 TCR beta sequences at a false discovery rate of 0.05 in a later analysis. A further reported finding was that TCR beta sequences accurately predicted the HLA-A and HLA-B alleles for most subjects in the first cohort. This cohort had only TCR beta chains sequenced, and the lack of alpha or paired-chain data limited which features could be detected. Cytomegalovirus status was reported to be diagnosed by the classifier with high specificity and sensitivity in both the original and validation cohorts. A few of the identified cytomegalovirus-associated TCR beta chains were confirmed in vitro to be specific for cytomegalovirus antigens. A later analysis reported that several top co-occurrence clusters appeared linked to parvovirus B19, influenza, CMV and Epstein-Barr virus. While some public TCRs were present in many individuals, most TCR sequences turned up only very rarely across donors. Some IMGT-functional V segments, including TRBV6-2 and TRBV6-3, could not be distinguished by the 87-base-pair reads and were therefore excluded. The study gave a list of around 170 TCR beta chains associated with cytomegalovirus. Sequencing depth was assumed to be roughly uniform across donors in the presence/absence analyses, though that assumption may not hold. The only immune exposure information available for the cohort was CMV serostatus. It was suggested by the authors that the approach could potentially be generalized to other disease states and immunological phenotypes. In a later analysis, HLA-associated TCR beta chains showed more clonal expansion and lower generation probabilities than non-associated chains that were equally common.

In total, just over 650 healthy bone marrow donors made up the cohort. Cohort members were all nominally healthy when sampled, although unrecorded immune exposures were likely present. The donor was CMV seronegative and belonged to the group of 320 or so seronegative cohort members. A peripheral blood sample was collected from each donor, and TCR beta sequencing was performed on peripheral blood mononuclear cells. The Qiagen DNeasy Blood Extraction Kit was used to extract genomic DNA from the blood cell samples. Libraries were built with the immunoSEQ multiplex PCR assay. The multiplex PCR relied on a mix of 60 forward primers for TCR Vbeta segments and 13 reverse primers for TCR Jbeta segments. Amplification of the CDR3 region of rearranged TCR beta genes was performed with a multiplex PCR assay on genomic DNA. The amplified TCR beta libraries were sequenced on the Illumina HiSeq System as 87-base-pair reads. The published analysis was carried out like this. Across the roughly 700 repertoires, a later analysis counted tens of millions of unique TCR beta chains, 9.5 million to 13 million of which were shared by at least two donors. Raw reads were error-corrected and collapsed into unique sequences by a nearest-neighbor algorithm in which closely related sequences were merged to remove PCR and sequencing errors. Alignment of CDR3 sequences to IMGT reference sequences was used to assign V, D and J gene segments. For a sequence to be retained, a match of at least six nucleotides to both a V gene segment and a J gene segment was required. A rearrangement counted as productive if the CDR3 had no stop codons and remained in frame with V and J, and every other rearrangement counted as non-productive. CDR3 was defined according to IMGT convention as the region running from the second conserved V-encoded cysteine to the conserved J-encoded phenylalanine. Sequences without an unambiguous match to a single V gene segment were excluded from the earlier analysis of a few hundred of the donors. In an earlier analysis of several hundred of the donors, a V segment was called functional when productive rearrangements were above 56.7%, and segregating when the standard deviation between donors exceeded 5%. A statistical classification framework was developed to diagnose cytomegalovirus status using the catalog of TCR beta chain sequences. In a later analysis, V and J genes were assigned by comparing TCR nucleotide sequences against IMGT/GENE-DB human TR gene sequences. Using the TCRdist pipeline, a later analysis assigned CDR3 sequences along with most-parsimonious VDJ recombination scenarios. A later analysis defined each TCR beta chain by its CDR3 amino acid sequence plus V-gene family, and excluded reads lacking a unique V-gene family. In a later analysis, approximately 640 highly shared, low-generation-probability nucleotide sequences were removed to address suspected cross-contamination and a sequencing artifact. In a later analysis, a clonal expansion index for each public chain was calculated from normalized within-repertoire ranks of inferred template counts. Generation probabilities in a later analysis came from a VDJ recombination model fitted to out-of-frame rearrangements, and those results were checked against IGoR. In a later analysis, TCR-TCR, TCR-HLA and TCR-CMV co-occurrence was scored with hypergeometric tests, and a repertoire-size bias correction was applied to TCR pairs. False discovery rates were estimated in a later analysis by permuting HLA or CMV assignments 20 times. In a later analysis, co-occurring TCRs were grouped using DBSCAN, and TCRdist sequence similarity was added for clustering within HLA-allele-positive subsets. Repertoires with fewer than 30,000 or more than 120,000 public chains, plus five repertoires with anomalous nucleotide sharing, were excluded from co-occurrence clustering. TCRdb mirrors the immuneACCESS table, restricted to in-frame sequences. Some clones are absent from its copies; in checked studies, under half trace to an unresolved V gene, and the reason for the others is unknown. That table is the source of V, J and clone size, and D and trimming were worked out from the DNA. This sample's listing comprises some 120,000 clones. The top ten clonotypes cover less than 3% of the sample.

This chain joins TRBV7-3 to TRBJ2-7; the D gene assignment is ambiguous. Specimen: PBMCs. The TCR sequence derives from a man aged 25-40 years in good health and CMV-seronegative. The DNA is TGTGCCAGCAGCTTACTAACTTCTCCCCCGGTCGGGCAGTACTTC. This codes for CASSLLTSPPVGQYF.